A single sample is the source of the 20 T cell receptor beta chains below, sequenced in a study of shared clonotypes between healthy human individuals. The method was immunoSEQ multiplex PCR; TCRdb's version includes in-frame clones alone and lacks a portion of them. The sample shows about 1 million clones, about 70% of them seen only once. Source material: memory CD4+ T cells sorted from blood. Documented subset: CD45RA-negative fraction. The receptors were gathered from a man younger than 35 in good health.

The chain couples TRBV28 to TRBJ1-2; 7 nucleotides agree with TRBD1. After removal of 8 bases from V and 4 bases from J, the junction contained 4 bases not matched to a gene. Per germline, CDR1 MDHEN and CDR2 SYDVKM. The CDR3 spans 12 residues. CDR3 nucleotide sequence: TGTGCCAGCTTAAGGGACAGCTATGGCTACACCTTC. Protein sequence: CASLRDSYGYTF.

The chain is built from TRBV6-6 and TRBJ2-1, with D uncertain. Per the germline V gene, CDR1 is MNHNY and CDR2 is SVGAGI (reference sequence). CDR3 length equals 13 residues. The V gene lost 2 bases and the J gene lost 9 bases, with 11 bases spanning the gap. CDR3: CASSYAPSGEQFF. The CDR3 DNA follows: TGTGCCAGCAGTTACGCCCCGTCCGGTGAGCAGTTCTTC.

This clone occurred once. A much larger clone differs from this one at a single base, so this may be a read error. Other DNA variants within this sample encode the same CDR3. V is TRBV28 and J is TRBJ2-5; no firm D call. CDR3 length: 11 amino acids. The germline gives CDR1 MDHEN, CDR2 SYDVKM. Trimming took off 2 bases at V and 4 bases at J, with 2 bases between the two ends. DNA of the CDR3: TGTGCCAGCAGTTTAGGAGAGACCCAGTACTTC. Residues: CASSLGETQYF.

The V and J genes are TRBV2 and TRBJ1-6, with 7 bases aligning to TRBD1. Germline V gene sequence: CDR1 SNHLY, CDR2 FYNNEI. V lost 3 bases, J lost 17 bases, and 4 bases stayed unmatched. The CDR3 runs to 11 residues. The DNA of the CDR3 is TGTGCCAGCAGTGAGGACAGGCACATCCACTTT. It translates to CASSEDRHIHF.

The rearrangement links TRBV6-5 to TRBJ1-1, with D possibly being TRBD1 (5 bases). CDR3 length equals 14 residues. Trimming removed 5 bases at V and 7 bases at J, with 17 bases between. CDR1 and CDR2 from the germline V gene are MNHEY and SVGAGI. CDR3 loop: CASSTLTARDEAFF. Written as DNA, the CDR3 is TGTGCCAGCAGTACTCTGACAGCGAGGGATGAAGCTTTCTTT.

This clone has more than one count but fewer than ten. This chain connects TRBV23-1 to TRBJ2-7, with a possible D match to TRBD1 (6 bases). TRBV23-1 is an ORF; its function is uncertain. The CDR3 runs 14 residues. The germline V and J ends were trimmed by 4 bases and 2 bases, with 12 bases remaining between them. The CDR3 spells CASSPNREPYEQYF. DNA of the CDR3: TGCGCCAGCAGTCCGAACAGGGAGCCCTACGAGCAGTACTTC.

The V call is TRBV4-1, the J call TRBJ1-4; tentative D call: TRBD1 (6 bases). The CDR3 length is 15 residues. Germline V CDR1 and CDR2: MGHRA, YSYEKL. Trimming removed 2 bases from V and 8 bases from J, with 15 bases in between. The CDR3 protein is CASSQNGGAVEKLFF. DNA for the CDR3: TGCGCCAGCAGCCAAAACGGGGGGGCGGTCGAAAAACTGTTTTTT.

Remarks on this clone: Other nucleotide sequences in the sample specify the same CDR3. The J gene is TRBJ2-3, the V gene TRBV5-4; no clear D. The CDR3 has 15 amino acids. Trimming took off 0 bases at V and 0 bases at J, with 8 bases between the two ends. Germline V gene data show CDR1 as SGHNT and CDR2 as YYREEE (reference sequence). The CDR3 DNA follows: TGTGCCAGCAGCTTGGGCGAATCTAGCACAGATACGCAGTATTTT. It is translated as CASSLGESSTDTQYF. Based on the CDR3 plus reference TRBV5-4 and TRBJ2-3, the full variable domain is ETGVTQSPTHLIKTRGQQVTLRCSSQSGHNTVSWYQQALGQGPQFIFQYYREEENGRGNFPPRFSGLQFPNYSSELNVNALELDDSALYLCASSLGESSTDTQYFGPGTRLTVL.

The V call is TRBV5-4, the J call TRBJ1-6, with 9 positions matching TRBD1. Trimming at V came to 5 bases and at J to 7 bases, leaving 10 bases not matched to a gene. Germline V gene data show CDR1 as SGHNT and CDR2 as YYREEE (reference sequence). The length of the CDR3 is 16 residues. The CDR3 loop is CASSFPGQGGNSPLHF. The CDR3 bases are TGTGCCAGCAGTTTCCCGGGACAGGGTGGGAATTCACCCCTCCACTTT.

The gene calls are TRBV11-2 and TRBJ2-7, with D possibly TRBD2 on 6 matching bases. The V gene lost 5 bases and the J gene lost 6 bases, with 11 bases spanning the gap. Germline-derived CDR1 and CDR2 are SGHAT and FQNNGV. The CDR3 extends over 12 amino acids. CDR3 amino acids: CASSRDFTEQYF. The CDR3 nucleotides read TGTGCCAGCAGCCGGGACTTTACCGAGCAGTACTTC.

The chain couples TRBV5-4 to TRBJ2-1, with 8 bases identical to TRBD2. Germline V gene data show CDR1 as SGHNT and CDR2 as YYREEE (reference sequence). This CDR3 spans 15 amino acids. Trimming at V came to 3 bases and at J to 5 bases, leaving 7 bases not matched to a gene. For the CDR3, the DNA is TGTGCCAGCAGCTCGGGAGGGGGGAATAACAATGAGCAGTTCTTC. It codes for CASSSGGGNNNEQFF.

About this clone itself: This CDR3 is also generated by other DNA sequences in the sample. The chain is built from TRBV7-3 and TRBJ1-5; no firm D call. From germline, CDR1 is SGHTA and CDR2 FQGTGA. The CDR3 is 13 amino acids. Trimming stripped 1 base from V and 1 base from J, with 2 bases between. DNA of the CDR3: TGTGCCAGCAGCTTAAACAGCAATCAGCCCCAGCATTTT. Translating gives CASSLNSNQPQHF. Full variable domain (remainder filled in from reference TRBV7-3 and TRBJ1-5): GAGVSQTPSNKVTEKGKYVELRCDPISGHTALYWYRQSLGQGPEFLIYFQGTGAADDSGLPNDRFFAVRPEGSVSTLKIQRTERGDSAVYLCASSLNSNQPQHFGDGTRLSIL.

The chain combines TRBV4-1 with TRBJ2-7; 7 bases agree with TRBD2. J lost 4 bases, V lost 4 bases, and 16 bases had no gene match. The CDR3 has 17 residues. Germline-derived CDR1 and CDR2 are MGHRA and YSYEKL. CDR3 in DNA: TGCGCCAGCAGCCGTTTATGGGAGGGGATCTTTCCTTACGAGCAGTACTTC. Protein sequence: CASSRLWEGIFPYEQYF.

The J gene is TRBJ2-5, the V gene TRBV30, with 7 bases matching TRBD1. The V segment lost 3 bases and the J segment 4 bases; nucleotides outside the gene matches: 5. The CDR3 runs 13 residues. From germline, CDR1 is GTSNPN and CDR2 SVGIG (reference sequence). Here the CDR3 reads CAWRAPGGETQYF. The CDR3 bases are TGTGCCTGGAGGGCCCCAGGGGGAGAGACCCAGTACTTC.

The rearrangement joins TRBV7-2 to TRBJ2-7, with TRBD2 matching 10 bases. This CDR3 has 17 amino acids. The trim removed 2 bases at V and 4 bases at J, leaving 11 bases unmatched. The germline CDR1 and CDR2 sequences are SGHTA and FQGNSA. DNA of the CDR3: TGTGCCAGCAGCTTACCTAGCGGGAGTGGGGTAGGGTACGAGCAGTACTTC. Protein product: CASSLPSGSGVGYEQYF. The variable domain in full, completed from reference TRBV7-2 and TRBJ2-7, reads GAGVSQSPSNKVTEKGKDVELRCDPISGHTALYWYRQSLGQGLEFLIYFQGNSAPDKSGLPSDRFSAERTGGSVSTLTIQRTQQEDSAVYLCASSLPSGSGVGYEQYFGPGTRLTVT.

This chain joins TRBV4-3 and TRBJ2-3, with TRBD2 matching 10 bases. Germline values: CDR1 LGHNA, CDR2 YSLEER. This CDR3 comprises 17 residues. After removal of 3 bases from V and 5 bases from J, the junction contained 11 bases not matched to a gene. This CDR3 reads CASSQSGLAVRGDTQYF. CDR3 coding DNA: TGCGCCAGCAGCCAGTCCGGACTAGCGGTCCGGGGAGATACGCAGTATTTT.

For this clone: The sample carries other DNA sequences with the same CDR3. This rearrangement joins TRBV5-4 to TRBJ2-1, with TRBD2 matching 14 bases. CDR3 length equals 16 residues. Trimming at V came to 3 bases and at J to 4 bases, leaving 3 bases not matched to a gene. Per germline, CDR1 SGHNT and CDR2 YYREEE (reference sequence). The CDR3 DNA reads TGTGCCAGCAGCTCAGGGACTAGCGGGGGATACAATGAGCAGTTCTTC. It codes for CASSSGTSGGYNEQFF.

CDR3 in DNA: TGTGCCAGCAGGTCAGGGGACCTCCGAGAGACCCAGTACTTC. Its protein is CASRSGDLRETQYF. V is TRBV28 and J is TRBJ2-5; maybe TRBD1 (6 bases). CDR3 length: 14 residues. Germline CDR1 MDHEN, CDR2 SYDVKM. The germline V and J ends were trimmed by 6 bases and 4 bases, with 15 bases remaining between them.

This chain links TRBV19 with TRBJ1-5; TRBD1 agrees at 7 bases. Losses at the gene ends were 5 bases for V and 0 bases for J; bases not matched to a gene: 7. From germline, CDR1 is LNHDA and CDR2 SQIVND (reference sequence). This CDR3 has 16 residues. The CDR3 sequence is CASSAGNRGSNQPQHF. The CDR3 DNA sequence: TGTGCCAGTAGTGCCGGGAACAGGGGTAGCAATCAGCCCCAGCATTTT.

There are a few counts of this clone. The CDR3: CASSTNGDSPLHF. CDR3 sequence (DNA): TGTGCCAGCAGTACCAATGGGGATTCACCCCTCCACTTT. The chain links TRBV6-6 to TRBJ1-6, with D uncertain. CDR3 size: 13 residues. Germline assignment: CDR1 MNHNY and CDR2 SVGAGI (reference sequence). Deletions cut 5 bases from V and 8 bases from J, with 10 bases between.